This T cell receptor (beta chain) emerged from a study of T cell responses to AZD1222 COVID-19 vaccine. The length of the CDR3 is 17 residues. CDR1 and CDR2 from the germline V gene are SGHNT and YENEEA. V shed 5 bases and J 0 bases; nucleotides not matched to a gene: 7. Only in-frame clones appear in the TCRdb table, and some are missing; sequencing was by immunoSEQ multiplex PCR. The table has about 100,000 clones, just under 90% seen once. This specimen was peripheral blood, taken on day 0 of AZD1222 vaccination. This clonotype was obtained from an adult in good health. V is TRBV11-3 and J is TRBJ1-1; 12 nucleotides agree with TRBD1. CDR3 amino acids: CASSQGTGGAMNTEAFF. The CDR3, as DNA: TGTGCCAGCAGCCAGGGGACAGGGGGCGCGATGAACACTGAAGCTTTCTTT.